This record looks at one T cell receptor (beta chain) sequence and its context. These data come from a study of blood T cell repertoires in COVID-19. As for the study in general: Collection of acute and convalescent COVID-19 samples took place in the United States, Italy and Spain. PBMCs, B-cell-depleted T cells, or T cells were the source of the cDNA or gDNA that made up the material.

Per the germline V gene, CDR1 is SGHDN and CDR2 is FVKESK. This CDR3 comprises 18 residues. With 1 base clipped from V and 3 bases from J, the junction kept 12 bases outside the gene matches. Measured with immunoSEQ multiplex PCR; TCRdb has only the in-frame clones, and not every one. The data hold around 84,000 clones, with around 87% observed a single time. This clonotype was sampled from a man older than 75 with active or convalescent COVID-19. The V gene is TRBV14, the J gene TRBJ1-1; 9 bases map to TRBD1. Sequencing was done on a sample of peripheral blood. DNA for the CDR3: TGTGCCAGCAGCCAAGGGGTGAACAGGGGGCGAAGGGACACTGAAGCTTTCTTT. It translates to CASSQGVNRGRRDTEAFF.